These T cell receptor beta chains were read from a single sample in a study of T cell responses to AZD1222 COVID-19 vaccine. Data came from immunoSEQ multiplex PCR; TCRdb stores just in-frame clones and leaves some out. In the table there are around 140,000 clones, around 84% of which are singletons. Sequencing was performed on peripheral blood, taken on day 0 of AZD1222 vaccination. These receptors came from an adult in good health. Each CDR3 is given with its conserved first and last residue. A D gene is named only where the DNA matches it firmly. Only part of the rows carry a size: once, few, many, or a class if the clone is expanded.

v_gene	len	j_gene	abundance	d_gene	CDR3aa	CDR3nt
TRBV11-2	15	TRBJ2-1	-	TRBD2	CASSPGVAGGREQFF	TGTGCCAGCAGCCCCGGAGTAGCGGGGGGGCGTGAGCAGTTCTTC
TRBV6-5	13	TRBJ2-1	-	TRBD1	CASSFRQGDEQFF	TGTGCCAGCAGTTTCCGACAGGGAGATGAGCAGTTCTTC
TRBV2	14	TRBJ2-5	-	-	CASDGHRIEETQYF	TGTGCCAGCGACGGACACCGGATTGAAGAGACCCAGTACTTC
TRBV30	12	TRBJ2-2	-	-	CAWNGNTGELFF	TGTGCCTGGAACGGTAACACCGGGGAGCTGTTTTTT
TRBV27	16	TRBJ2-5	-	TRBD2	CASSPELAGSQETQYF	TGTGCCAGCAGCCCCGAACTAGCGGGGTCCCAAGAGACCCAGTACTTC
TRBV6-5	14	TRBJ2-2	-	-	CASNWGTGTGELFF	TGTGCCAGCAACTGGGGGACGGGAACCGGGGAGCTGTTTTTT
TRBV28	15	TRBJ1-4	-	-	CASSPPSGHLEKLFF	TGTGCCAGCAGCCCTCCCTCGGGACACCTTGAAAAACTGTTTTTT
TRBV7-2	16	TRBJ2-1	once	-	CASSSRRGSSYNEQFF	TGTGCCAGCAGCTCTAGACGGGGAAGCTCCTACAATGAGCAGTTCTTC
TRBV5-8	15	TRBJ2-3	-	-	CASSLGQSSTDTQYF	TGTGCCAGCAGCCTCGGGCAATCAAGCACAGATACGCAGTATTTT
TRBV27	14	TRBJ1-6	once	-	CASSRREGRSPLHF	TGTGCCAGCAGTCGGCGAGAGGGCAGATCACCCCTCCACTTT
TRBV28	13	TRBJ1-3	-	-	CASLVGSGNTIYF	TGTGCCAGCTTAGTGGGCTCTGGAAACACCATATATTTT
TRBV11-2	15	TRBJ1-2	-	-	CASSSGSGGPYGYTF	TGTGCCAGCAGCTCAGGGTCCGGAGGACCGTATGGCTACACCTTC
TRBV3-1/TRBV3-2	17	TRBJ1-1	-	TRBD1	CASSQDRTGTPNTEAFF	TGTGCCAGCAGCCAAGATCGGACAGGGACACCGAACACTGAAGCTTTCTTT
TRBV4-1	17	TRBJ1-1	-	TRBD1	CASSHPRDRRMNTEAFF	TGCGCCAGCAGCCACCCTAGGGACAGGAGGATGAACACTGAAGCTTTCTTT
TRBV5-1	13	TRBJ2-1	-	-	CASSSGVGNEQFF	TGCGCCAGCAGCTCGGGGGTCGGCAATGAGCAGTTCTTC
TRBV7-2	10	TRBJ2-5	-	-	CASGLETQYF	TGTGCCAGCGGACTGGAGACCCAGTACTTC
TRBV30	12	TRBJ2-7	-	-	CAWGGREMEQYF	TGTGCCTGGGGGGGACGGGAGATGGAGCAGTACTTC
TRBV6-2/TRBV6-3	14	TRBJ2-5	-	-	CASSYGLQAETQYF	TGTGCCAGCAGTTACGGTCTCCAGGCGGAGACCCAGTACTTC
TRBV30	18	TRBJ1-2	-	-	CAWFNVYEAHNSNYGYTF	TGTGCCTGGTTTAATGTTTACGAGGCCCACAACAGTAACTATGGCTACACCTTC
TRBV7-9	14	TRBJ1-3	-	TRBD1	CASSSDRVGNTIYF	TGTGCCAGCAGCTCGGACAGGGTGGGAAACACCATATATTTT
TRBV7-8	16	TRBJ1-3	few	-	CASSLVTTTSGNTIYF	TGTGCCAGCAGCTTAGTAACAACGACATCTGGAAACACCATATATTTT
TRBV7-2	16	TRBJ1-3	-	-	CASSLAPPGSGNTIYF	TGTGCCAGCAGCTTAGCCCCACCGGGTTCGGGAAACACCATATATTTT